Reported below is one TCR beta chain. Data came from immunoSEQ multiplex PCR; TCRdb stores just in-frame clones and leaves some out. The table has roughly 42,000 clones, roughly 80% seen once; the top ten hold about 3.8%. The data are from a study of T cell responses to AZD1222 COVID-19 vaccine. This CDR3 is built from 13 residues. V was clipped by 6 bases and J by 8 bases, with 16 bases between them. The germline V gene has CDR1 MDHEN and CDR2 SYDVKM. The sequencing here drew on peripheral blood, taken on day 0 of AZD1222 vaccination. This chain uses TRBV28 with TRBJ1-2, with no clear D. The sequence derives from an adult in good health. The CDR3 sequence: CASRVHGFEGYTF. The CDR3 DNA reads TGTGCCAGCAGGGTCCACGGTTTCGAGGGCTACACCTTC.